A single sample is the source of the 7 T cell receptor beta chains below, sequenced in a study of cytomegalovirus exposure and HLA in healthy donors. Profiled with immunoSEQ multiplex PCR; TCRdb holds only in-frame clones, not every one. This sample carries 120,000 to 150,000 clones, about 87% of them seen once, and the ten largest clones take roughly 4.3%. What was sequenced was PBMCs. Every receptor here comes from a man younger than 30 in good health and CMV-seropositive.

The chain has TRBV11-2 and TRBJ1-3, with a tentative D call TRBD1 (5 bases). The CDR3 sequence is 16 residues long. Germline CDR1 is SGHAT and CDR2 is FQNNGV. Trimming took 1 base from V and 0 from J, leaving 10 bases between them. CDR3 sequence reads: CASSLAQGFSGNTIYF. In nucleotides, the CDR3 is TGTGCCAGCAGCTTAGCCCAGGGCTTCTCTGGAAACACCATATATTTT.

The chain carries TRBV5-1 and TRBJ2-1, with D possibly TRBD2 on 5 matching bases. CDR1 is SGHRS and CDR2 is YFSETQ in the germline V gene. The CDR3 runs 15 residues. Trimming shortened V by 4 bases and J by 0 bases, and 11 bases separated the two germline ends. CDR3 in DNA: TGCGCCAGCAGCGGTACTAGTAGCTCCTACAATGAGCAGTTCTTC. It translates to CASSGTSSSYNEQFF. Variable domain in full (rest from reference TRBV5-1 and TRBJ2-1): KAGVTQTPRYLIKTRGQQVTLSCSPISGHRSVSWYQQTPGQGLQFLFEYFSETQRNKGNFPGRFSGRQFSNSRSEMNVSTLELGDSALYLCASSGTSSSYNEQFFGPGTRLTVL.

The chain has TRBV7-9 and TRBJ2-1; no definite D call. Germline V CDR1 and CDR2: SEHNR, FQNEAQ (reference sequence). This CDR3 is built from 13 residues. Trimming left V 4 bases short and J 0 bases short, with 4 bases between. Written as DNA, the CDR3 is TGTGCCAGCAGCTCGAGCTCCTACAATGAGCAGTTCTTC. This gives the protein CASSSSSYNEQFF.

This rearrangement joins TRBV27 to TRBJ2-5; 11 bases match TRBD2. Germline CDR1 and CDR2: MNHEY and SMNVEV (reference sequence). The V gene end was trimmed by 7 bases and the J gene end by 5 bases; junction bases not matched to a gene: 6. The CDR3 covers 14 residues. The CDR3 DNA is TGTGCCAGCATGTTTAGCGGGAGGGTGGAGACCCAGTACTTC. Its protein is CASMFSGRVETQYF.

The chain couples TRBV5-4 to TRBJ1-2, with unresolved D. The germline gives CDR1 SGHNT, CDR2 YYREEE (reference sequence). The germline V and J ends were trimmed by 4 bases and 10 bases, with 17 bases remaining between them. The CDR3 consists of 13 residues. This CDR3 reads CASSRVERNDYTF. CDR3 coding DNA: TGTGCCAGCAGCCGGGTAGAAAGGAATGACTACACCTTC.

This chain links TRBV2 with TRBJ1-1; tentative D call: TRBD1 (5 bases). Deletions cut 11 bases from V and 6 bases from J, with 16 bases between. From germline, CDR1 is SNHLY and CDR2 FYNNEI. The CDR3 runs to 12 residues. The CDR3 loop is CAGGLELPEAFF. The CDR3, as DNA: TGTGCCGGGGGACTGGAACTTCCTGAAGCTTTCTTT.

The chain joins TRBV6-6 to TRBJ2-7; TRBD1 matches at 8 bases. Germline loops: CDR1 MNHNY, CDR2 SVGAGI (reference sequence). V dropped 4 bases and J dropped 3; count of bases not matched to a gene: 5. The CDR3 consists of 14 residues. The CDR3 here is CASSLGQGNYEQYF. In nucleotides, the CDR3 is TGTGCCAGCAGTTTAGGACAGGGAAACTACGAGCAGTACTTC.